This TCR beta chain came from a study of PD-L1 blockade in urothelial cancer. Study background: About 90% of the 29 patients were men whose urothelial cancer was bladder-origin. The median T cell count in blood samples was roughly 140,000. Prior exposure to chemotherapy in patients amounted to 0 to 3 regimens received.

The CDR3 extends over 16 amino acids. V lost 4 bases, J lost 1 base, and 17 bases lay in between. Germline loops: CDR1 SGHVS, CDR2 FQNEAQ. Profiled with immunoSEQ multiplex PCR; TCRdb holds only in-frame clones, not every one. The sample has approximately 47,000 clones, approximately 85% seen once. Documented time point: pretreatment peripheral blood. The source is a man aged 50-59 years with urothelial cancer. The material sequenced was PBMCs, taken around atezolizumab (anti-PD-L1) treatment. This chain connects TRBV7-8 to TRBJ2-7, with D possibly TRBD2 on 6 matching bases. The CDR3 reads CASSSGSLAQSYEQYV. As DNA, the CDR3 is TGTGCCAGCAGCTCAGGCTCCCTAGCGCAGTCCTACGAGCAGTACGTC.